A selection of T cell receptor beta chains follows, all from one sample in a study of cytomegalovirus exposure and HLA in healthy donors. Clones were read by immunoSEQ multiplex PCR, and TCRdb kept only the in-frame ones, dropping some. The profile shows thousands of clones, under 60% of them singletons. The sample consisted of PBMCs. These receptors were collected from a man aged 25-40 years in good health and CMV-seropositive. CDR3s include the opening cysteine and the closing phenylalanine or tryptophan. Fields, in order: J gene, clone size, V gene, D gene, CDR3 DNA, CDR3 protein. The D gene is left open where the match is weak. Only some rows state a clone size, as once, few, many or a class for expanded clones.

j_call: TRBJ1-1; clone_size: -; v_call: TRBV25-1; d_call: TRBD1; cdr3_nt: TGTGCCAGCAGTCAGGGGGCAAACACTGAAGCTTTCTTT; cdr3_aa: CASSQGANTEAFF
j_call: TRBJ2-1; clone_size: once; v_call: TRBV4-3; d_call: -; cdr3_nt: TGCGCCAGCAGCCCTCTGTGGGGGGACTCCTACAATGAGCAGTTCTTC; cdr3_aa: CASSPLWGDSYNEQFF
j_call: TRBJ2-7; clone_size: few; v_call: TRBV18; d_call: TRBD1; cdr3_nt: TGTGCCAGCTCGGGGGACAGTCACTACGAGCAGTACTTC; cdr3_aa: CASSGDSHYEQYF
j_call: TRBJ1-1; clone_size: few; v_call: TRBV29-1; d_call: TRBD1; cdr3_nt: TGCAGCGTCGGGGACAGGGCGAACACTGAAGCTTTCTTT; cdr3_aa: CSVGDRANTEAFF
j_call: TRBJ2-1; clone_size: -; v_call: TRBV20-1; d_call: -; cdr3_nt: TGCAGTGCCGGGGAGTCTACGGAGCAGTTCTTC; cdr3_aa: CSAGESTEQFF
j_call: TRBJ2-1; clone_size: -; v_call: TRBV11-2; d_call: TRBD1; cdr3_nt: TGTGCCAGCAGCTCCCGGGACAGAACTTACAATGAGCAGTTCTTC; cdr3_aa: CASSSRDRTYNEQFF
j_call: TRBJ2-4; clone_size: once; v_call: TRBV10-3; d_call: TRBD1; cdr3_nt: TGTGCCATCAGTGGAGGGACAGGGGAAAACATTCAGTACTTC; cdr3_aa: CAISGGTGENIQYF
j_call: TRBJ2-2; clone_size: -; v_call: TRBV25-1; d_call: TRBD1; cdr3_nt: TGTGCCAGCAGCCAGGACAGGGTGCCCGGGGAGCTGTTTTTT; cdr3_aa: CASSQDRVPGELFF
j_call: TRBJ2-7; clone_size: -; v_call: TRBV6-5; d_call: -; cdr3_nt: TGTGCCAGCAGTTTGACAGTCTCCTACGAGCAGTACTTC; cdr3_aa: CASSLTVSYEQYF
j_call: TRBJ2-3; clone_size: -; v_call: TRBV6-6; d_call: TRBD2; cdr3_nt: TGTGCCAGCAGCCCAACTAGCGCAAGCACAGATACGCAGTATTTT; cdr3_aa: CASSPTSASTDTQYF